Below, 30 T cell receptor beta chains from the same sample are listed, as sequenced in a study of blood T cell repertoires in COVID-19. This table comes from immunoSEQ multiplex PCR, and its TCRdb copy is limited to in-frame clones, with some not included. The sample gives 200,000 or so clones, roughly 79% of which show up once; 6.5% to 8.5% is in the top ten. Material for sequencing was peripheral blood. The source is a human donor with acute or convalescent COVID-19. The donor label of this sample is uncertain.

This chain connects TRBV7-9 to TRBJ1-4; D possibly corresponds to TRBD1 (6 bases). The CDR3 runs to 14 residues. V dropped 5 bases and J dropped 2 bases, with 9 bases sitting between them. Per the germline V gene, CDR1 is SEHNR and CDR2 is FQNEAQ (reference sequence). CDR3 sequence reads: CASSPGQTNEKLFF. For the CDR3, the DNA is TGTGCCAGCAGCCCTGGACAGACTAATGAAAAACTGTTTTTT.

The chain combines TRBV6-2 or TRBV6-3 with TRBJ2-2; D is possibly TRBD2 (5 bases). V dropped 2 bases and J dropped 4 bases, with 11 bases sitting between them. This CDR3 has 15 amino acids. Germline V gene sequence: CDR1 MNHEY, CDR2 SVGEGT. The chain's CDR3 is CASSYGSSPTGELFF. The CDR3 DNA is TGTGCCAGCAGTTACGGGAGTTCTCCCACCGGGGAGCTGTTTTTT.

The V gene is TRBV24-1, the J gene TRBJ1-3; the D gene is possibly TRBD1 (6 bases). This CDR3 is built from 16 residues. Trimming removed 4 bases at V and 0 bases at J, with 12 bases between. Germline V gene data show CDR1 as KGHDR and CDR2 as SFDVKD. CDR3 sequence (DNA): TGTGCCACCAGTGACGGACAGCTAAGCTCTGGAAACACCATATATTTT. This gives the protein CATSDGQLSSGNTIYF.

This clone has just a few counts. Other DNA sequences in the same sample also yield this CDR3. The chain carries TRBV28 and TRBJ1-2; 8 bases fit TRBD1. The CDR3 consists of 15 residues. V was clipped by 4 bases and J by 4 bases; unmatched bases: 8. Germline CDR1 MDHEN, CDR2 SYDVKM. CDR3 DNA: TGTGCCAGCAGTTCCGGACAGGGCATCCGCTATGGCTACACCTTC. It translates to CASSSGQGIRYGYTF.

This clone was seen only once. The V gene is TRBV6-5, the J gene TRBJ1-3; 12 bases map to TRBD1. The CDR3 has 15 amino acids. Germline trimming cut 2 bases from V and 7 bases from J; bases unmatched to any gene: 3. In germline, CDR1 is MNHEY, CDR2 SVGAGI. The chain's CDR3 is CASSYGTGGENTIYF. DNA for the CDR3: TGTGCCAGCAGTTACGGGACAGGGGGCGAGAACACCATATATTTT.

The chain links TRBV18 to TRBJ2-1, with no clear D. The CDR3 consists of 13 residues. V was pared by 2 bases and J by 11 bases, with 13 bases between. Germline loops: CDR1 KGHSH, CDR2 LQKENI. This CDR3 reads CASSPVDGVQQFF. As DNA, the CDR3 is TGTGCCAGCTCACCAGTTGACGGAGTTCAGCAGTTCTTC.

The chain employs TRBV7-2 and TRBJ1-3; 7 nucleotides agree with TRBD1. Per germline, CDR1 SGHTA and CDR2 FQGNSA. J was trimmed by 4 bases and V by 5 bases; bases with no gene match: 5. This CDR3 contains 14 residues. The chain's CDR3 is CASSKTGIGNTIYF. The CDR3 DNA reads as TGTGCCAGCAGCAAGACAGGGATCGGAAACACCATATATTTT.

This chain uses TRBV12-3 or TRBV12-4 with TRBJ2-7; D perhaps matches TRBD1 (7 bases). Trimming cost V 4 bases and J 6 bases, with 13 bases left between them. The CDR3 has 13 amino acids. The CDR3 is CASSSAGGREQYF. The CDR3 region has the DNA TGTGCCAGCAGTTCCGCAGGGGGGCGCGAGCAGTACTTC.

This clone was found once. The chain links TRBV6-6 to TRBJ2-2; TRBD1 is a possible D gene (6 bases). The germline V gene encodes CDR1 MNHNY and CDR2 SVGAGI (reference sequence). V lost 6 bases to trimming and J lost 4 bases, with 12 bases between them. There are 14 residues in the CDR3. For the CDR3, the DNA is TGTGCCAGCAGGGCAGGGGCGAGCACCGGGGAGCTGTTTTTT. Amino acids: CASRAGASTGELFF.

The chain links TRBV30 to TRBJ2-7, with 14 bases that match TRBD2. Per the germline V gene, CDR1 is GTSNPN and CDR2 is SVGIG (reference sequence). CDR3 size: 14 residues. The J segment lost 4 bases and the V segment lost 5 bases, leaving 4 bases of the junction unmatched. The CDR3 sequence: CAWRLAGGDYEQYF. DNA of the CDR3: TGTGCCTGGCGACTAGCGGGGGGGGATTACGAGCAGTACTTC.

This chain links TRBV10-3 with TRBJ1-2, with D possibly matching TRBD1 (5 bases). V lost 7 bases, J lost 4 bases, and 10 bases lay in between. Germline V gives CDR1 ENHRY, CDR2 SYGVKD. The CDR3 is 12 residues long. The CDR3 region has the DNA TGTGCCATCACTACGGACACCTATGGCTACACCTTC. It is translated as CAITTDTYGYTF.

The chain has TRBV5-4 and TRBJ1-1; TRBD1 might be the D (5 bases). The germline V gene has CDR1 SGHNT and CDR2 YYREEE (reference sequence). The CDR3 contains 15 residues. Trimming pared 0 bases from V and 6 bases from J, leaving 15 bases between. The CDR3 loop reads CASSLGGAGRAEAFF. CDR3 nucleotides: TGTGCCAGCAGCTTGGGAGGGGCGGGAAGAGCTGAAGCTTTCTTT.

This sequence joins TRBV18 and TRBJ2-1; 9 nucleotides match TRBD2. This CDR3 contains 16 residues. V was pared by 4 bases and J by 7 bases, with 11 bases of the junction left unmatched. CDR1 is KGHSH and CDR2 is LQKENI in the germline V gene. CDR3 nucleotides: TGTGCCAGCTCACGACCAGAGCTAGCGGGAATGAATGAGCAGTTCTTC. This gives the protein CASSRPELAGMNEQFF.

This chain connects TRBV5-5 to TRBJ2-5, with no clear D. Trimming took 3 bases from V and 5 from J, leaving 11 bases between them. This CDR3 is 13 amino acids long. CDR1 and CDR2 from the germline V gene are SGHKS and YYEKEE (reference sequence). Here the CDR3 DNA reads TGTGCCAGCAGCTCAGACATTGGGGAGACCCAGTACTTC. Translation gives CASSSDIGETQYF.

This chain uses TRBV29-1 with TRBJ1-4; D is ambiguous. The CDR3 is 12 amino acids. Trimming took 4 bases from V and 8 from J, leaving 11 bases between them. Germline-derived CDR1 and CDR2 are SQVTM and ANQGSEA. The CDR3 DNA follows: TGCAGCGTTGTCGCCGGAGGGGAAAAACTGTTTTTT. It codes for CSVVAGGEKLFF. Together with reference TRBV29-1 and TRBJ1-4, the CDR3 gives the full variable domain: SAVISQKPSRDICQRGTSLTIQCQVDSQVTMMFWYRQQPGQSLTLIATANQGSEATYESGFVIDKFPISRPNLTFSTLTVSNMSPEDSSIYLCSVVAGGEKLFFGSGTQLSVL.

The chain uses TRBV7-9 and TRBJ2-2; 8 bases map to TRBD1. Trimming at V came to 5 bases and at J to 0 bases, leaving 5 bases not matched to a gene. The CDR3 has 16 residues. Germline CDR1 SEHNR, CDR2 FQNEAQ (reference sequence). The CDR3 DNA follows: TGTGCCAGCAGCACCGTGACAGGGGCGAACACCGGGGAGCTGTTTTTT. As protein: CASSTVTGANTGELFF.

The rearrangement joins TRBV4-2 to TRBJ1-5, with 8 bases identical to TRBD1. The CDR3 is made up of 15 amino acids. Germline V gives CDR1 LGHNA, CDR2 YNFKEQ. The V and J ends lost 1 base and 3 bases, in that order; junction bases with no gene match: 2. The CDR3 loop reads CASSQGTGSNQPQHF. The CDR3, as DNA: TGTGCCAGCAGCCAAGGGACAGGGTCCAATCAGCCCCAGCATTTT.

This chain connects TRBV28 to TRBJ2-7; 15 bases fit TRBD2. The CDR3 has 17 amino acids. Germline trimming cut 8 bases from V and 4 bases from J; bases unmatched to any gene: 12. CDR1 MDHEN and CDR2 SYDVKM come from the germline V gene. The CDR3 reads CASGDPGTSGRWYEQYF. The CDR3 bases are TGTGCCAGCGGTGATCCCGGGACTAGCGGGAGGTGGTACGAGCAGTACTTC.

CDR3: CAWSNREPYGYTF. CDR3 nucleotide sequence: TGTGCCTGGAGTAACAGGGAACCCTATGGCTACACCTTC. This chain uses TRBV30 with TRBJ1-2; a weak D match, TRBD1 (6 bases). Germline V gene lookup returns CDR1 GTSNPN and CDR2 SVGIG (reference sequence). The germline V and J ends were trimmed by 2 bases and 4 bases, with 11 bases remaining between them. The CDR3 is 13 residues long.

V usage is TRBV6-6 and J usage is TRBJ2-2; 10 bases align to TRBD2. CDR3 size: 16 residues. CDR1 is MNHNY and CDR2 is SVGAGI in the germline V gene (reference sequence). V lost 5 bases, J lost 4 bases, and 7 bases stayed unmatched. CDR3 amino acids: CASSRPSGSSTGELFF. CDR3 sequence (DNA): TGTGCCAGCAGTCGACCTAGCGGGAGTTCCACCGGGGAGCTGTTTTTT.

The genes are TRBV14 and TRBJ1-2, with 7 bases aligning to TRBD1. CDR3 length equals 15 residues. The germline gives CDR1 SGHDN, CDR2 FVKESK. V dropped 4 bases and J dropped 7; count of bases not matched to a gene: 12. The CDR3 sequence: CASSPAGTGVGGYTF. The CDR3 DNA reads TGTGCCAGCAGCCCCGCCGGTACAGGGGTAGGTGGCTACACCTTC.

This chain connects TRBV7-9 to TRBJ1-6; maybe TRBD1 (5 bases). Germline V lookup: CDR1 SEHNR, CDR2 FQNEAQ (reference sequence). The CDR3 sequence is 14 residues long. Trimming took off 5 bases at V and 10 bases at J, with 15 bases between the two ends. The CDR3 coding sequence is TGTGCCAGCAGCGTTACGGGGGGGGGATCACCCCTCCACTTT. Translation gives CASSVTGGGSPLHF.

The chain uses TRBV29-1 and TRBJ1-5; 7 bases are shared with TRBD1. The CDR3 extends over 13 amino acids. Germline assignment: CDR1 SQVTM and CDR2 ANQGSEA. With 1 base clipped from V and 4 bases from J, the junction kept 1 base outside the gene matches. CDR3 residues: CSVEVDRNQPQHF. As DNA, the CDR3 is TGCAGCGTTGAAGTGGACAGGAATCAGCCCCAGCATTTT.

This clone was counted only a few times. The chain joins TRBV4-2 to TRBJ1-3; tentatively, D is TRBD1 (5 bases). The length of the CDR3 is 16 residues. Trimming took off 0 bases at V and 3 bases at J, with 12 bases between the two ends. The germline V gene has CDR1 LGHNA and CDR2 YNFKEQ. This chain's CDR3 is CASSQEAGRGGNTIYF. In DNA, the CDR3 is TGTGCCAGCAGCCAAGAGGCAGGGCGAGGTGGAAACACCATATATTTT.

This clone was picked up a small number of times. This chain joins TRBV7-2 and TRBJ2-5; 13 bases fit TRBD2. The trim removed 5 bases at V and 4 bases at J, leaving 4 bases unmatched. Germline CDR1 is SGHTA and CDR2 is FQGNSA. This CDR3 has 15 residues. The CDR3 DNA is TGTGCCAGCAGCACGTGGACTAGCGGGAGAGAGACCCAGTACTTC. Translated, it gives CASSTWTSGRETQYF.

The V call is TRBV3-1 (or the pseudogene TRBV3-2), the J call TRBJ2-3, with D possibly being TRBD2 (6 bases). Germline CDR1 LGHDT, CDR2 YNNKEL (reference sequence). The CDR3 spans 16 residues. V lost 0 bases and J 2 bases, leaving 12 bases between the germline ends. The CDR3 bases are TGTGCCAGCAGCCAAGATATCGGGGGTACCACAGATACGCAGTATTTT. This codes for CASSQDIGGTTDTQYF.

This clone was counted only a few times. This chain connects TRBV21-1 to TRBJ2-1; no DNA check was done on the table's D call, TRBD2. TRBV21-1 is listed as a pseudogene. The CDR3 runs 15 residues. Written as DNA, the CDR3 is TGTGCCAGCAGCAAAGCATCGGTCTCCTACAATGAGCAGTTCTTC. Translated, it gives CASSKASVSYNEQFF.

The rearrangement uses TRBV13 and TRBJ2-1; D is unresolved. CDR1 is PRHDT and CDR2 is FYEKMQ in the germline V gene (reference sequence). With 5 bases removed from V and 8 bases from J, the gap between germline ends came to 13 bases. This CDR3 region has 13 residues. CDR3 coding DNA: TGTGCCAGCAGCGCTATCCAGGCAGATGAGCAGTTCTTC. It encodes CASSAIQADEQFF.

The V gene is TRBV7-2, the J gene TRBJ1-3; TRBD1 might be the D (6 bases). CDR3 length equals 17 residues. V dropped 1 base and J dropped 6 bases, with 19 bases sitting between them. Germline CDR1 SGHTA, CDR2 FQGNSA. The CDR3 DNA reads as TGTGCCAGCAGCTTAGTATCGGGACATGGAAACGTAAACACCATATATTTT. Protein sequence: CASSLVSGHGNVNTIYF.

CDR3 sequence: CASSKPGLAGISYEQYF. DNA of the CDR3: TGTGCCAGCAGCAAACCGGGACTAGCGGGGATCTCCTACGAGCAGTACTTC. The rearrangement links TRBV5-4 to TRBJ2-7, with TRBD2 identical over 13 bases. Germline V gene data show CDR1 as SGHNT and CDR2 as YYREEE (reference sequence). With 4 bases clipped from V and 0 bases from J, the junction kept 7 bases outside the gene matches. The CDR3 spans 17 residues.